The 4 T cell receptor beta chains given below trace back to one sample, sequenced in a study of blood T cell repertoires in COVID-19 (TCRdb year 2020). Library method: the immunoSEQ multiplex PCR assay. The source is immuneACCESS, and TCRdb retained only in-frame sequences with V and J called. Part of the clones is not carried over; for the studies checked, unresolved V genes explain less than half of this, and the remainder is unexplained. The sample yields around 280,000 clones; 88% were counted once. Together, the top ten hold around 11% of the sample. Specimen: peripheral blood. The origin of the receptors is a woman in her twenties or thirties with COVID-19, enrolled during active disease.

CDR3 coding DNA: TGTGCCAGTAGGGGCGGGGACTTCAATTACAATGAGCAGTTCTTC. Translated: CASRGGDFNYNEQFF. This chain joins TRBV19 and TRBJ2-1, with D possibly matching TRBD2 (6 bases). With 6 bases removed from V and 4 bases from J, the gap between germline ends came to 16 bases. The CDR3 has 15 amino acids. Germline V gene sequence: CDR1 LNHDA, CDR2 SQIVND (reference sequence).

Comment on this clone: The same CDR3 is also encoded by other DNA sequences in this sample. The rearrangement links TRBV28 to TRBJ1-5, with 7 bases identical to TRBD1. V shed 6 bases and J 7 bases; nucleotides not matched to a gene: 9. The CDR3 is 14 residues long. Germline V gene lookup returns CDR1 MDHEN and CDR2 SYDVKM. The CDR3 is CASSPRQGGQPQHF. CDR3 sequence (DNA): TGTGCCAGCAGCCCTAGACAGGGAGGACAGCCCCAGCATTTT.

The chain links TRBV28 to TRBJ2-7, with D possibly being TRBD2 (5 bases). Germline CDR1 reads MDHEN; CDR2 reads SYDVKM. With 5 bases removed from V and 5 bases from J, the gap between germline ends came to 16 bases. The CDR3 extends over 14 amino acids. The CDR3 coding sequence is TGTGCCAGCAGTCCTACTGTGGGAGTAGACGAGCAGTACTTC. Translated: CASSPTVGVDEQYF.

J is TRBJ1-5 and V is TRBV19; D is perhaps TRBD1 (5 bases). The CDR3 consists of 13 residues. Trimming left V 9 bases short and J 2 bases short, with 11 bases between. CDR1 is LNHDA and CDR2 is SQIVND in the germline V gene (reference sequence). In nucleotides, the CDR3 is TGTGCCAGCGACGGGGGGGGCAATCAGCCCCAGCATTTT. Its protein product is CASDGGGNQPQHF.